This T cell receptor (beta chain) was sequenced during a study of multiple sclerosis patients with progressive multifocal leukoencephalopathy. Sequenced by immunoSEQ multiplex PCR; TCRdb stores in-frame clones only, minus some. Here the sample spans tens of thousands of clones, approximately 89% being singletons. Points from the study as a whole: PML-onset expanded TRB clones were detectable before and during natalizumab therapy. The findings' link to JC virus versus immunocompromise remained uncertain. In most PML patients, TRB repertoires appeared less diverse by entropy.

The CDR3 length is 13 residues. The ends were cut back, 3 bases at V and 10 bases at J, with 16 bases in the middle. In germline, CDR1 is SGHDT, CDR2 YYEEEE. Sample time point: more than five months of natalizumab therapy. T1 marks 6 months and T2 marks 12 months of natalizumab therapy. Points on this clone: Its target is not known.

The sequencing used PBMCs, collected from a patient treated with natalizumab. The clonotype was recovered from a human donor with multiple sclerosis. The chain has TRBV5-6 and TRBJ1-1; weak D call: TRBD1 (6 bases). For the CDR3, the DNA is TGTGCCAGCAGCTCCGGACAGATTAACGGAGCTTTCTTT. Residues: CASSSGQINGAFF.